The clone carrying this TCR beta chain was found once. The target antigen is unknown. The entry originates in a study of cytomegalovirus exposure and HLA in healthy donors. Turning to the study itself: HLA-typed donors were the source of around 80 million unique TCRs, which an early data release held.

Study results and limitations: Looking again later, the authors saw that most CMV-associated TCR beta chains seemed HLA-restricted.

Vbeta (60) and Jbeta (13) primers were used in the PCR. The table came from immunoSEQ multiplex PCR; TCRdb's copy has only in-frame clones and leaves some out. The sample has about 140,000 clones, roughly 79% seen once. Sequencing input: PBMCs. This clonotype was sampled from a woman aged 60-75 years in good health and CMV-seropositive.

DNA for the CDR3: TGTGCCAGTTCCCCTCCCAATGAAAAACTGTTTTTT. As protein: CASSPPNEKLFF. V and J are TRBV19 and TRBJ1-4; D gene ambiguous. The V end was cut by 8 bases, the J end by 5 bases, with 9 bases between. The CDR3 is 12 residues long. The V gene's germline CDR1 is LNHDA and CDR2 SQIVND (reference sequence).